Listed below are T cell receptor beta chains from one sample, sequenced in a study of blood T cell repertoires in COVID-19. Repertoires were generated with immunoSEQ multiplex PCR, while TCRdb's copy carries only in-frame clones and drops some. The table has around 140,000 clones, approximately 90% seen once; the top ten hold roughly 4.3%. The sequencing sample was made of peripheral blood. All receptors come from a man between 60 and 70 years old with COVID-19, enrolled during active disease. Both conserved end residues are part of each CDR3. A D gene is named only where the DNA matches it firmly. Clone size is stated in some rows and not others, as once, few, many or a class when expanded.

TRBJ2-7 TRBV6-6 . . CASQDSFYEQYF TGTGCCAGTCAGGACTCCTTCTACGAGCAGTACTTC
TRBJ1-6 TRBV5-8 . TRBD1 CASTSRPGGSYNSPLHF TGTGCCAGCACCTCTCGGCCAGGGGGTTCCTATAATTCACCCCTCCACTTT
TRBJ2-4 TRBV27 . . CASSPSAATLAKNIQYF TGTGCCAGCAGTCCCTCCGCGGCGACTCTAGCCAAAAACATTCAGTACTTC
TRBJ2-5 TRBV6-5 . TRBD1 CASSYQTGAGETQYF TGTGCCAGCAGTTACCAAACAGGGGCGGGCGAGACCCAGTACTTC
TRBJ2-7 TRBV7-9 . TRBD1 CASSPGTAVNYRQYF TGTGCCAGCAGCCCAGGGACAGCTGTAAATTATAGGCAGTACTTC
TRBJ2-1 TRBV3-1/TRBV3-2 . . CASSQRGYNEQFF TGTGCCAGCAGCCAACGGGGGTACAATGAGCAGTTCTTC
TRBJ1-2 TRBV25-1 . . CASSAGTLYGYTF TGTGCCAGCAGTGCTGGGACTTTGTATGGCTACACCTTC
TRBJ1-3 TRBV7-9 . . CASSLFGTPSGNTIYF TGTGCCAGCAGCTTATTCGGGACACCCTCTGGAAACACCATATATTTT
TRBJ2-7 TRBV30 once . CAWSRVSYEQYF TGTGCCTGGAGCAGGGTTTCCTACGAGCAGTACTTC
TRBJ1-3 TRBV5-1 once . CASSLVLGNTIYF TGCGCCAGCAGCTTGGTACTTGGAAACACCATATATTTT
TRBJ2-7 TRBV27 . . CASRLRTVGSSYEQYF TGTGCCAGCAGACTCCGGACTGTCGGGAGCTCCTACGAGCAGTACTTC
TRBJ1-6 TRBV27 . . CASRRLVEGNSPLHF TGTGCCAGCCGGCGGTTGGTAGAGGGTAATTCACCCCTCCACTTT
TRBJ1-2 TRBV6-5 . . CASSYDPAGRNYGYTF TGTGCCAGCAGTTACGACCCTGCAGGGAGGAACTATGGCTACACCTTC
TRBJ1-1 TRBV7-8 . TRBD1 CASSVGQGGTEAFF TGTGCCAGCAGCGTAGGACAGGGGGGGACTGAAGCTTTCTTT
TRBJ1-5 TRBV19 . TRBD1 CASNSDRGQPQHF TGTGCCAGTAACTCAGACAGGGGTCAGCCCCAGCATTTT
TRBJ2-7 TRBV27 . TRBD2 CATARERGTEQYF TGTGCCACAGCGAGGGAGCGGGGGACCGAGCAGTACTTC
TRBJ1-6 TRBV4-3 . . CASSQDSTRGNSPLHF TGCGCCAGCAGCCAAGATAGTACCAGGGGAAATTCACCCCTCCACTTT
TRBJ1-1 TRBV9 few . CASTFDEDMNTEAFF TGTGCCAGCACCTTCGACGAGGACATGAACACTGAAGCTTTCTTT
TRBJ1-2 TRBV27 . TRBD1 CASRLLGQGEGYTF TGTGCCAGCAGACTACTGGGACAGGGGGAGGGCTACACCTTC
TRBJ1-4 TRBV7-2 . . CASSTDRATNEKLFF TGTGCCAGCAGTACTGACAGAGCAACTAATGAAAAACTGTTTTTT
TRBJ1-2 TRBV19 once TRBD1 CASSRGGQGPSFTF TGTGCCAGTAGCCGGGGAGGACAGGGACCGAGTTTCACCTTC
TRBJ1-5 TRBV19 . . CAGGGFNQPQHF TGTGCCGGAGGCGGTTTCAATCAGCCCCAGCATTTT
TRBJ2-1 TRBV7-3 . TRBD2 CASSLAGGRSEQFF TGTGCCAGCAGCTTAGCGGGGGGGCGAAGTGAGCAGTTCTTC
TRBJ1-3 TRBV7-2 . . CASSLIGAPTGNTIYF TGTGCCAGCAGCTTAATAGGGGCACCGACTGGAAACACCATATATTTT
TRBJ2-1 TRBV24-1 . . CATSDSTGVGSYNEQFF TGTGCCACCAGTGATTCTACAGGCGTTGGGTCCTACAATGAGCAGTTCTTC
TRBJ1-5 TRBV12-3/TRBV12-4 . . CASSFNNQPQHF TGTGCCAGCAGTTTCAACAATCAGCCCCAGCATTTT
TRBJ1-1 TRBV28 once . CASSLSSSLGKAFF TGTGCCAGCAGTTTATCTTCTTCTCTAGGTAAAGCTTTCTTT
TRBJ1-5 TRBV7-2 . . CASSLVGGGNQPRHF .
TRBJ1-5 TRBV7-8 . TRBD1 CASSPRDRGAGPQHF TGTGCCAGCAGCCCGCGGGACAGGGGCGCCGGGCCCCAGCATTTT
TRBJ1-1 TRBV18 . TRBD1 CASSRMGQGGTEAFF TGTGCCAGCTCGCGGATGGGACAGGGAGGCACTGAAGCTTTCTTT
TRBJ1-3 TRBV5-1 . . CASSLTSGAGNTIYF TGCGCCAGCAGTCTAACCTCAGGGGCTGGAAACACCATATATTTT
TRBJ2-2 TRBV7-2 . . CASSPYTGELFF TGTGCCAGCAGCCCCTACACCGGGGAGCTGTTTTTT
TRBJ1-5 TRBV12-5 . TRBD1 CASGFTFTGGEVSNQPQHF TGTGCTAGTGGTTTCACTTTTACAGGGGGCGAGGTAAGCAATCAGCCCCAGCATTTT
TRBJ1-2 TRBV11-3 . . CASGQSFPSYGYTF TGTGCCAGCGGACAATCTTTTCCATCCTATGGCTACACCTTC